Below, 10 T cell receptor beta chains from the same sample are listed, as sequenced in a study of T-cell memory formation after mild COVID-19. TCRdb used MiXCR to reprocess the 5' RACE reads, holding one entry per CDR3 protein. Of a few hundred thousand distinct CDR3 sequences in the sample, approximately 15% were seen once. The sequenced sample was PBMCs or a T cell subset sorted from them (not recorded which). The receptors here all came from a young man who had mild COVID-19 (a few samples of this study predate the infection). Cell type and time point are not known.

The V call is TRBV20-1, the J call TRBJ1-1; perhaps TRBD1 as D (5 bases). The ends were cut back, 8 bases at V and 0 bases at J, with 13 bases in the middle. Germline V gene data show CDR1 as DFQATT and CDR2 as SNEGSKA (reference sequence). The CDR3 is made up of 13 amino acids. The DNA for the CDR3 is TGCAGTCCCAGGAAGGGGCTGAACACTGAAGCTTTCTTT. This encodes CSPRKGLNTEAFF.

J is TRBJ1-2 and V is TRBV24-1, with 7 positions matching TRBD1. This CDR3 has 14 amino acids. The germline V gene has CDR1 KGHDR and CDR2 SFDVKD. V trimming: 5 bases; J trimming: 4 bases; junction bases outside the gene matches: 6. The CDR3 spells CATSVLTGIYGYTF. The CDR3 bases are TGTGCCACCAGTGTCCTGACAGGGATCTATGGCTACACCTTC.

The V and J genes are TRBV4-3 and TRBJ2-3; 7 nucleotides agree with TRBD1. V was pared by 4 bases and J by 3 bases, with 16 bases of the junction left unmatched. CDR3 length: 18 amino acids. Germline-derived CDR1 and CDR2 are LGHNA and YSLEER. This chain's CDR3 is CASSPKPRVDRVTDTQYF. CDR3 DNA: TGCGCCAGCAGCCCCAAGCCCAGGGTCGACAGGGTAACAGATACGCAGTATTTT.

This clonotype was recorded at least ten times. The chain recombines TRBV5-1 with TRBJ2-5; D remains unclear. The length of the CDR3 is 12 residues. Looked up from germline, CDR1 is SGHRS and CDR2 is YFSETQ. V was clipped by 6 bases and J by 3 bases, with 9 bases between them. The CDR3 region has the DNA TGCGCCAGCACAAACCCTAAAGAGACCCAGTACTTC. It specifies CASTNPKETQYF.

This clonotype was seen only a few times. V is TRBV28 and J is TRBJ2-7; maybe TRBD1 (6 bases). CDR1 MDHEN and CDR2 SYDVKM come from the germline V gene. V was shortened by 2 bases and J by 9 bases, with 14 bases between the two germline ends. The CDR3 has 13 amino acids. The CDR3: CASSLAQGPWQYV. The CDR3 bases are TGTGCCAGCAGTTTAGCACAGGGCCCTTGGCAGTACGTC.

This clonotype showed up just a few times. This rearrangement joins TRBV6-6 to TRBJ2-7; 11 bases map to TRBD2. Per germline, CDR1 MNHNY and CDR2 SVGAGI (reference sequence). V trimming: 2 bases; J trimming: 7 bases; junction bases outside the gene matches: 7. The CDR3 is 15 amino acids. DNA for the CDR3: TGTGCCAGCAGTTACACTAGCGGGGGATTCTTAGAGCAGTACTTC. It codes for CASSYTSGGFLEQYF.

This clonotype has only a few counts. The V and J genes are TRBV2 and TRBJ2-7, with no clear D. This CDR3 region has 15 residues. V lost 4 bases and J 3 bases, leaving 16 bases between the germline ends. Germline values: CDR1 SNHLY, CDR2 FYNNEI. The CDR3 here is CASSAIQDGNYEQYF. The CDR3, as DNA: TGTGCCAGCAGTGCTATCCAGGACGGCAACTACGAGCAGTACTTC.

The chain carries TRBV4-2 and TRBJ1-5; unclear D gene. This CDR3 is built from 17 residues. V was pared by 0 bases and J by 5 bases, with 17 bases between. Germline values: CDR1 LGHNA, CDR2 YNFKEQ. In DNA form, the CDR3 reads TGTGCCAGCAGCCAAGAGGCCCAAGCGGCCAGTGATCAGCCCCAGCATTTT. It encodes CASSQEAQAASDQPQHF.

A few counts support this clonotype. V is TRBV7-2 and J is TRBJ1-1; D is unresolved. The CDR3 covers 12 residues. Per the germline V gene, CDR1 is SGHTA and CDR2 is FQGNSA. V lost 6 bases and J 2 bases, leaving 7 bases between the germline ends. The DNA of the CDR3 is TGTGCCAGCAGGGATGATAACACTGAAGCTTTCTTT. Translation: CASRDDNTEAFF. Variable domain in full (rest from reference TRBV7-2 and TRBJ1-1): GAGVSQSPSNKVTEKGKDVELRCDPISGHTALYWYRQSLGQGLEFLIYFQGNSAPDKSGLPSDRFSAERTGGSVSTLTIQRTQQEDSAVYLCASRDDNTEAFFGQGTRLTVV.

In its sample, this clonotype was seen a few times. This sequence joins TRBV20-1 and TRBJ2-3; 15 bases agree with TRBD2. Per germline, CDR1 DFQATT and CDR2 SNEGSKA (reference sequence). Unmatched junction bases numbered 12, after V lost 3 bases and J lost 8 bases. The CDR3 runs to 17 residues. CDR3 in amino acids: CSASAIGLAGGKGTQYF. The DNA of the CDR3 is TGCAGTGCTAGTGCTATCGGACTAGCGGGGGGGAAGGGTACGCAGTATTTT.